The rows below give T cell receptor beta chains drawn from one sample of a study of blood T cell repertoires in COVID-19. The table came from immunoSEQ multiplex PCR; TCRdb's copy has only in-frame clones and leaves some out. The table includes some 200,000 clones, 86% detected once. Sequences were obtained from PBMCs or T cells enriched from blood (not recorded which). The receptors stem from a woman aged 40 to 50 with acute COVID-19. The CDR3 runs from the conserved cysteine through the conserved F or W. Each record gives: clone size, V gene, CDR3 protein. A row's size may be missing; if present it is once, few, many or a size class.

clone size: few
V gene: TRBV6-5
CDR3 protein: CASKRQGAVYGYTF

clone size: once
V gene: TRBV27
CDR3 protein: CASSPSPGGYGYTF

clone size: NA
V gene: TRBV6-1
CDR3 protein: CASSEFLDRSYGYTF

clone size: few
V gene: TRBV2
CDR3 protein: CASSPIFSSGANVLTF

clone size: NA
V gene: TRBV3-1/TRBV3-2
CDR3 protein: CASSQDQQGSYEQYF

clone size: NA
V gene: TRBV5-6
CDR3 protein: CASSLQGSWNTGELFF

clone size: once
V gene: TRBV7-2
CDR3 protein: CASSWDGQGVAKNIQYF

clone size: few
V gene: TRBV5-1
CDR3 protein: CASSTLTGARGAETQYF

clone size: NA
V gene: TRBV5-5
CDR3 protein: CASSLSPGNPEAFF

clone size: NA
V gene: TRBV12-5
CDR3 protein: CASGLGDGRGAGEQFF

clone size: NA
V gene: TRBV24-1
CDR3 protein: CATSEGGGNEQFF

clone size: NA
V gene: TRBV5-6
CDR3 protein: CASSLSRVKGYTF

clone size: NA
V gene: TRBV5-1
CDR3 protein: CASSFGTGGSTGELFF

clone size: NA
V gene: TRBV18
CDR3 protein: CASSPALRTGNTGELFF

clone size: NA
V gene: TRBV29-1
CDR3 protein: CSVEGARQGTEAFF

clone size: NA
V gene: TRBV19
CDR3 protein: CASSISGHMNTEAFF

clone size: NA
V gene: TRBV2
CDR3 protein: CASSDGLAGITDTQYF

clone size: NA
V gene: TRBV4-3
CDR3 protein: CASSQGDPGPLPLINQPQHF

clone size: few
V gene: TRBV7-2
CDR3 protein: CASSLVAGGYNEQFF

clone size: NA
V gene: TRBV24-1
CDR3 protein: CATSDWTGELFF

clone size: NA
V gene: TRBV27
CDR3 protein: CASSSVFDSPLHF

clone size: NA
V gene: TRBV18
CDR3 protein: CASSPKQGQGTNTIYF

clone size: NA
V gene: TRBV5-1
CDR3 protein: CASSFLGGGDSPLHF